The T cell receptor beta chain under discussion was sequenced for a study of regulatory T cells in long-lasting Graves disease. General study findings and limits: Persistent Graves' cases showed lower TCR diversity than newly diagnosed cases.

V was clipped by 1 base and J by 0 bases, with 18 bases between them. This CDR3 comprises 18 residues. The V gene's germline CDR1 is SGHNT and CDR2 YENEEA. Researchers made TCR beta libraries by using iRepertoire HTBI primers and running Arm-PCR on CDR3 regions. TCRdb reanalysed the multiplex PCR reads using MiXCR and keeps one entry per CDR3 protein. The sample lists 300,000 to 350,000 distinct CDR3 sequences; roughly a fifth were seen once. Time point meaning: persistent/refractory GD, antithyroid drugs over 5 years with positive TRAb. Preparation of the TCR library used RNA extracted from PBMCs. In its sample, this clonotype was seen many times. Its antigen is undetermined.

V and J are TRBV11-3 and TRBJ1-1, with D possibly matching TRBD1 (5 bases). The sample was peripheral blood mononuclear cells (PBMCs), taken when the disease was refractory, from a patient treated with antithyroid drugs. This TCR derives from a female donor with Graves disease. The CDR3 bases are TGTGCCAGCAGCTTAGGGGGCAGGCCAGCCCTAATGAACACTGAAGCTTTCTTT. Translation: CASSLGGRPALMNTEAFF.